The T cell receptor (beta chain) under discussion was sequenced for a study of T-cell reconstitution after alpha-beta-depleted transplantation in children. With regard to this clonotype: The antigen is not known.

Study-wide points: At around two months after transplant, the alpha-beta T cells were reportedly derived from several hundred expanded clones that came from non-depleted graft cells. From newly produced T cells came most of the T-cell counts and diversity one year after transplant. Surviving recipient T cells and thymic progenitors produced the high day-60 TCRbeta diversity seen in some patients.

The CDR3 is 13 amino acids. Trimming shortened V by 5 bases and J by 3 bases, and 11 bases separated the two germline ends. Looked up from germline, CDR1 is MNHEY and CDR2 is SVGEGT. Researchers prepared the TCRbeta library using unique molecular identifiers, the study reports. Via MiXCR, TCRdb re-called the PCR reads, giving one row per CDR3 protein. The sample holds under 150,000 distinct CDR3 sequences, roughly 9% seen once. The V call is TRBV6-2 or TRBV6-3, the J call TRBJ2-7; no clear D. The sequencing here drew on PBMCs, mostly from graft donor cells, taken 180 days after TCRalphabeta/CD19-depleted stem cell transplant. The clonotype comes from a girl younger than two who had a stem cell transplant for combined immunodeficiency, so the T cells may come from the graft donor. In DNA form, the CDR3 reads TGTGCCAGCAGTAGGGCCCAGAGCTACGAGCAGTACTTC. It translates to CASSRAQSYEQYF.